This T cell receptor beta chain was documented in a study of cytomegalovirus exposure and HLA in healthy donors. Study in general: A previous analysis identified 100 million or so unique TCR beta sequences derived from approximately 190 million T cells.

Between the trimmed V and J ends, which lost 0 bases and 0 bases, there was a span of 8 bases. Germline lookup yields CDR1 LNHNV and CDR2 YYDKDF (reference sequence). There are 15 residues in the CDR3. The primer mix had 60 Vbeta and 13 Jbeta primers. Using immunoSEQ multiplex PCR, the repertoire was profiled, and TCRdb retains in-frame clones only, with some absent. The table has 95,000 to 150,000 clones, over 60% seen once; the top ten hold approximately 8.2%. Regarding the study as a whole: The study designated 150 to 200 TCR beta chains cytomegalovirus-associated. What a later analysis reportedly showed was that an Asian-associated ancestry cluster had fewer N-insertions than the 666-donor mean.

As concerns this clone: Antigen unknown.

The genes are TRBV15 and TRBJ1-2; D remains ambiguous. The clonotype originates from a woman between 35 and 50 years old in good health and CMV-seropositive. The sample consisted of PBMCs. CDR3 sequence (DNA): TGTGCCACCAGCAGAGAGGCCAGTACTAACTATGGCTACACCTTC. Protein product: CATSREASTNYGYTF.